This T cell receptor beta chain was recovered during a study of T cell responses to AZD1222 COVID-19 vaccine. Overall study results and limits: Donors, mostly white British, included more females; clonal diversity was possibly underestimated. Spike-specific TCR depth and breadth grew after two AZD1222 doses.

Concerning this clone itself: Its antigen is as yet unknown.

Data came from immunoSEQ multiplex PCR; TCRdb stores just in-frame clones and leaves some out. The table records about 150,000 clones, more than 85% of them present only once. The CDR3 spans 16 residues. Germline V gene sequence: CDR1 MGHDK, CDR2 SYGVNS. Losses at the gene ends were 2 bases for V and 3 bases for J; bases not matched to a gene: 8. This sequence joins TRBV25-1 and TRBJ2-7; 9 nucleotides line up with TRBD1. Sequenced material: peripheral blood, taken 28 days after the second AZD1222 dose. The origin of this receptor is an adult who received the AZD1222 COVID-19 vaccine. The CDR3 DNA reads TGTGCCAGCAGTGAAGGGACAGGGACGGGTAGCTACGAGCAGTACTTC. Residues: CASSEGTGTGSYEQYF.